These T cell receptor beta chains were read from a single sample in a study of CD8+CD57+ T cells in acquired aplastic anemia. MiXCR was run by TCRdb on the reads, yielding one entry per CDR3 protein. The table includes around 64,000 distinct CDR3 sequences, about 56% detected once. Sequencing input: sorted CD4+, CD8+, or CD8+CD57+ T cells (not recorded which) from PBMCs. These receptors originate from a human donor in good health, serving as a control. CDR3s include the opening cysteine and the closing phenylalanine or tryptophan. D genes are given only for firm matches. Only some rows state a clone size, as once, few, many or a class for expanded clones.

j_gene: TRBJ2-7; d_gene: NA; v_gene: TRBV20-1; abundance: many; CDR3nt: TGCAGTGCCAGGAACACTTCGGTTGGCGAGCAGTACTTC; CDR3aa: CSARNTSVGEQYF
j_gene: TRBJ2-5; d_gene: NA; v_gene: TRBV12-3/TRBV12-4; abundance: many; CDR3nt: TGTGCCAGCAGTTACCCCTTGGGAACCCAGTACTTC; CDR3aa: CASSYPLGTQYF
j_gene: TRBJ1-1; d_gene: NA; v_gene: TRBV29-1; abundance: once; CDR3nt: TGCAGCGCCGGAAGGTCGAACACTGAAGCTTTCTTT; CDR3aa: CSAGRSNTEAFF
j_gene: TRBJ1-6; d_gene: NA; v_gene: TRBV9; abundance: medium-sized; CDR3nt: TGTGCCAGCAGCGGAAGGTGGGGGGCTTCACCCCTCCACTTT; CDR3aa: CASSGRWGASPLHF
j_gene: TRBJ1-1; d_gene: NA; v_gene: TRBV10-1; abundance: NA; CDR3nt: TGCGCCAGCAGTGAGTCGCGGGGCCACACTGAAGCTTTCTTT; CDR3aa: CASSESRGHTEAFF
j_gene: TRBJ2-7; d_gene: NA; v_gene: TRBV2; abundance: NA; CDR3nt: TGTGCCAGCCGATCCTACGAGCAGTACTTC; CDR3aa: CASRSYEQYF
j_gene: TRBJ2-3; d_gene: TRBD2; v_gene: TRBV7-6; abundance: NA; CDR3nt: TGTGCCAGCAGCTTAGTAGCGGGGGGTACAAATACGCAGTATTTT; CDR3aa: CASSLVAGGTNTQYF
j_gene: TRBJ1-1; d_gene: TRBD1; v_gene: TRBV29-1; abundance: few; CDR3nt: TGCAGCGTGGGACAGGGTGGGAACACTGAAGCTTTCTTT; CDR3aa: CSVGQGGNTEAFF
j_gene: TRBJ1-4; d_gene: TRBD1; v_gene: TRBV7-6; abundance: NA; CDR3nt: TGTGCCAGCAGCTTAACCAGCAGGCCCGACAGGGGAGGGGATGAAAAACTGTTTTTT; CDR3aa: CASSLTSRPDRGGDEKLFF
j_gene: TRBJ2-3; d_gene: NA; v_gene: TRBV7-3; abundance: many; CDR3nt: TGTGCCAGCAGCAAAGACAGTTTCACAGATACGCAGTATTTT; CDR3aa: CASSKDSFTDTQYF
j_gene: TRBJ2-5; d_gene: NA; v_gene: TRBV15; abundance: NA; CDR3nt: TGTGCCACCAGCAGAGATTCAGAGACCCAGTACTTC; CDR3aa: CATSRDSETQYF
j_gene: TRBJ1-5; d_gene: TRBD1; v_gene: TRBV6-1; abundance: many; CDR3nt: TGTGCCAGCAGTGAGGGGGACAGGGGGCCCGGTCAGCCCCAGCATTTT; CDR3aa: CASSEGDRGPGQPQHF
j_gene: TRBJ1-2; d_gene: NA; v_gene: TRBV12-3/TRBV12-4; abundance: NA; CDR3nt: TGTGCCAGCAGTGTGGGACTCGGCTACACCTTC; CDR3aa: CASSVGLGYTF
j_gene: TRBJ1-1; d_gene: NA; v_gene: TRBV12-3/TRBV12-4; abundance: many; CDR3nt: TGTGCCAGCAGCTCCCCGTGGGGCCCCACTGAAGCTTTCTTT; CDR3aa: CASSSPWGPTEAFF
j_gene: TRBJ2-1; d_gene: TRBD2; v_gene: TRBV20-1; abundance: NA; CDR3nt: TGCAGTGCTAGAGATTCGACTAGCTACTACAATGAGCAGTTCTTC; CDR3aa: CSARDSTSYYNEQFF
j_gene: TRBJ2-1; d_gene: NA; v_gene: TRBV10-3; abundance: NA; CDR3nt: TGTGCCACCAGTGATGGGACGGTAGATGAGCAGTTCTTC; CDR3aa: CATSDGTVDEQFF
j_gene: TRBJ2-7; d_gene: NA; v_gene: TRBV10-3; abundance: NA; CDR3nt: TGTGCCATCAGTGAGAGTAAGGGACCGTACTACGAGCAGTACTTC; CDR3aa: CAISESKGPYYEQYF
j_gene: TRBJ2-2; d_gene: NA; v_gene: TRBV15; abundance: medium-sized; CDR3nt: TGTGCCACCAGCAGAGGGTCGAGTAACACCGGGGAGCTGTTTTTT; CDR3aa: CATSRGSSNTGELFF
j_gene: TRBJ1-2; d_gene: TRBD1; v_gene: TRBV24-1; abundance: NA; CDR3nt: TGTGCCACCAGTGTGGCAGGGGGGTATGGCTACACCTTC; CDR3aa: CATSVAGGYGYTF
j_gene: TRBJ2-7; d_gene: NA; v_gene: TRBV20-1; abundance: NA; CDR3nt: TGCAGTGCTAGGGGGGACTCCGAGGTGCAGTACTTC; CDR3aa: CSARGDSEVQYF
j_gene: TRBJ2-7; d_gene: NA; v_gene: TRBV29-1; abundance: NA; CDR3nt: TGCAGCGTTGAAGTAGGACCCTACGAGCAGTACTTC; CDR3aa: CSVEVGPYEQYF
j_gene: TRBJ2-6; d_gene: NA; v_gene: TRBV7-9; abundance: NA; CDR3nt: TGTGCCAGCAGCGTAGCCGGGACAGGGGCCAACGTCCTGACTTTC; CDR3aa: CASSVAGTGANVLTF
j_gene: TRBJ2-2; d_gene: NA; v_gene: TRBV6-1; abundance: NA; CDR3nt: TGTGCCAGCAGCTCCCGTAGCCCTCCTACCACGGGGGAGCTGTTTTTT; CDR3aa: CASSSRSPPTTGELFF
j_gene: TRBJ1-5; d_gene: NA; v_gene: TRBV7-9; abundance: medium-sized; CDR3nt: TGTGCCAGCAGCTTAGGGGATCTTCCCCAGCATTTT; CDR3aa: CASSLGDLPQHF
j_gene: TRBJ1-1; d_gene: NA; v_gene: TRBV12-3/TRBV12-4; abundance: many; CDR3nt: TGTGCCAGCAGCCAAGGACAGTGGAACACTGAAGCTTTCTTT; CDR3aa: CASSQGQWNTEAFF
j_gene: TRBJ1-6; d_gene: NA; v_gene: TRBV5-1; abundance: NA; CDR3nt: TGCGCCAGCAGCACAGGGATCGTGGGCGAGGTACCCCTCCACTTT; CDR3aa: CASSTGIVGEVPLHF
j_gene: TRBJ1-2; d_gene: TRBD1; v_gene: TRBV19; abundance: NA; CDR3nt: TGTGCCAGTAGTGACGACAGGGCGTCGGGTGGCTACACCTTC; CDR3aa: CASSDDRASGGYTF
j_gene: TRBJ2-5; d_gene: NA; v_gene: TRBV2; abundance: few; CDR3nt: TGTGCCAGCAGCCTCCGGGAACACCGAGAGACCCAGTACTTC; CDR3aa: CASSLREHRETQYF
j_gene: TRBJ2-7; d_gene: NA; v_gene: TRBV19; abundance: NA; CDR3nt: TGTGCCAGTACTGACTCCTACGAGCAGTACTTC; CDR3aa: CASTDSYEQYF
j_gene: TRBJ1-4; d_gene: NA; v_gene: TRBV24-1; abundance: NA; CDR3nt: TGTGCCACCAGTGCCCAGACCCGAAAACTGTTTTTT; CDR3aa: CATSAQTRKLFF
j_gene: TRBJ2-3; d_gene: TRBD1; v_gene: TRBV29-1; abundance: NA; CDR3nt: TGCAGCGTTGCGGGGGACAGGGGGCGGCGGACAGATACGCAGTATTTT; CDR3aa: CSVAGDRGRRTDTQYF
j_gene: TRBJ2-1; d_gene: NA; v_gene: TRBV24-1; abundance: NA; CDR3nt: TGTGCCACCAGTGCCGTAGGCAATGGGCAGTTCTTC; CDR3aa: CATSAVGNGQFF
j_gene: TRBJ2-7; d_gene: TRBD2; v_gene: TRBV24-1; abundance: NA; CDR3nt: TGTGCCACCAGTGATAGGGACTCTATCGGGAGGGGCAATGAGCAGTACTTC; CDR3aa: CATSDRDSIGRGNEQYF
j_gene: TRBJ1-1; d_gene: NA; v_gene: TRBV11-2; abundance: NA; CDR3nt: TGTGCCAGCAGCCTAGGTGGGAAGTTAAACACTGAAGCTTTCTTT; CDR3aa: CASSLGGKLNTEAFF
j_gene: TRBJ2-7; d_gene: TRBD2; v_gene: TRBV19; abundance: NA; CDR3nt: TGTGCCAGTAGTGGACTAGCGGTCTCCTACGAGCAGTACTTC; CDR3aa: CASSGLAVSYEQYF
j_gene: TRBJ2-3; d_gene: NA; v_gene: TRBV18; abundance: many; CDR3nt: TGTGCCAGCTCACCACGGCAGGGTCCGGGAGATACGCAGTATTTT; CDR3aa: CASSPRQGPGDTQYF
j_gene: TRBJ1-2; d_gene: NA; v_gene: TRBV27; abundance: many; CDR3nt: TGTGCCAGCAATCCCGGTAACTATGGCTACACCTTC; CDR3aa: CASNPGNYGYTF
j_gene: TRBJ2-1; d_gene: NA; v_gene: TRBV7-8; abundance: NA; CDR3nt: TGCGCCAGCAGCCAACAGCAAAATGAGCAGTTCTTC; CDR3aa: CASSQQQNEQFF
j_gene: TRBJ2-7; d_gene: TRBD1; v_gene: TRBV5-4; abundance: many; CDR3nt: TGTGCCAGCAGCCTCGGGACAGGGGGACGGGAGCAGTACTTC; CDR3aa: CASSLGTGGREQYF
j_gene: TRBJ2-3; d_gene: TRBD2; v_gene: TRBV7-8; abundance: many; CDR3nt: TGTGCCAGCAGCCCGAGCGGGAGGGGGCAGGGAGATACGCAGTATTTT; CDR3aa: CASSPSGRGQGDTQYF
j_gene: TRBJ2-3; d_gene: NA; v_gene: TRBV29-1; abundance: NA; CDR3nt: TGCAGCGTTGAAAGGGCTGGGCGGCCTAATGAGCAGTATTTT; CDR3aa: CSVERAGRPNEQYF
j_gene: TRBJ2-7; d_gene: TRBD2; v_gene: TRBV24-1; abundance: NA; CDR3nt: TGTGCCACCAGTGATTCCCTCGGGACTAGCCGCTACGAGCAGTACTTC; CDR3aa: CATSDSLGTSRYEQYF
j_gene: TRBJ1-6; d_gene: TRBD1; v_gene: TRBV9; abundance: NA; CDR3nt: TGTGCCAGCAGCGTTGGGACAGGGGACCCTAATTCACCCCTCCACTTT; CDR3aa: CASSVGTGDPNSPLHF
j_gene: TRBJ1-1; d_gene: NA; v_gene: TRBV6-5; abundance: many; CDR3nt: TGTGCCAGCAGTTACCGCGGGGGGGTCACTGAAGCTTTCTTT; CDR3aa: CASSYRGGVTEAFF
j_gene: TRBJ1-2; d_gene: NA; v_gene: TRBV29-1; abundance: many; CDR3nt: TGCAGCGTTGAACTGCAAGCAGATTTCTATGGCTACACCTTC; CDR3aa: CSVELQADFYGYTF
j_gene: TRBJ2-7; d_gene: TRBD1; v_gene: TRBV7-2; abundance: NA; CDR3nt: TGTGCCAGCAGCTTAGGGCCGGGACAGGGAGGCGAGCAGTACTTC; CDR3aa: CASSLGPGQGGEQYF
j_gene: TRBJ1-1; d_gene: NA; v_gene: TRBV2; abundance: NA; CDR3nt: TGTGCCAGCAGTGGCACTGAAGCTTTCTTT; CDR3aa: CASSGTEAFF
j_gene: TRBJ2-7; d_gene: NA; v_gene: TRBV11-1; abundance: few; CDR3nt: TGTGCCAGCAGTGAAGCCGGTGTGGGGTCCTACGAGCAGTACTTC; CDR3aa: CASSEAGVGSYEQYF
j_gene: TRBJ2-3; d_gene: TRBD2; v_gene: TRBV11-1; abundance: NA; CDR3nt: TGTGCCAGCAGCTTAGCAGCGGGGAACACAGATACGCAGTATTTT; CDR3aa: CASSLAAGNTDTQYF
j_gene: TRBJ2-5; d_gene: NA; v_gene: TRBV6-5; abundance: many; CDR3nt: TGTGCCACCCACGCAGGTCATTTGGGGACCCAGTACTTC; CDR3aa: CATHAGHLGTQYF
j_gene: TRBJ2-5; d_gene: NA; v_gene: TRBV20-1; abundance: many; CDR3nt: TGCAGTGCGAGACTTCCGCAAGAGACCCAGTACTTC; CDR3aa: CSARLPQETQYF
j_gene: TRBJ1-2; d_gene: NA; v_gene: TRBV6-2/TRBV6-3; abundance: NA; CDR3nt: TGTGCCAGCAGCGGCCCCGCGGGTGGCTACACCTTC; CDR3aa: CASSGPAGGYTF
j_gene: TRBJ1-6; d_gene: NA; v_gene: TRBV5-8; abundance: NA; CDR3nt: TGTGCCAGCAGCCCACCGCCGAATTCACCCCTCCACTTT; CDR3aa: CASSPPPNSPLHF
j_gene: TRBJ2-7; d_gene: NA; v_gene: TRBV29-1; abundance: few; CDR3nt: TGCAGCGTTGCCAGGGGTAGTCCTTACGAGCAGTACTTC; CDR3aa: CSVARGSPYEQYF
j_gene: TRBJ2-7; d_gene: NA; v_gene: TRBV19; abundance: NA; CDR3nt: TGTGCCAGTAGTCCGGCCTTAAACTACGAGCAGTACTTC; CDR3aa: CASSPALNYEQYF
j_gene: TRBJ1-2; d_gene: NA; v_gene: TRBV5-1; abundance: many; CDR3nt: TGCGCCAGCAGCTTGTTTCCAGGGAGATTCTATGGCTACACCTTC; CDR3aa: CASSLFPGRFYGYTF
j_gene: TRBJ1-1; d_gene: TRBD1; v_gene: TRBV11-2; abundance: many; CDR3nt: TGTGCCAGCAGCTTATTCGGAGACAGGGGGAACACTGAAGCTTTCTTT; CDR3aa: CASSLFGDRGNTEAFF
j_gene: TRBJ1-2; d_gene: NA; v_gene: TRBV11-2; abundance: NA; CDR3nt: TGTGCCAGCAGCTTAACCACTCATGGCTACACCTTC; CDR3aa: CASSLTTHGYTF
j_gene: TRBJ2-7; d_gene: NA; v_gene: TRBV5-1; abundance: many; CDR3nt: TGCGCCAGCAGCTTGCAGGGGGGTACTCCCTACGAGCAGTACTTC; CDR3aa: CASSLQGGTPYEQYF